The source of this T cell receptor (beta chain) is a study of OX40 agonist ivuxolimab in advanced cancers. The CDR3 spans 15 residues. In germline, CDR1 is WSHSY, CDR2 SAAADI. Trimming stripped 6 bases from V and 2 bases from J, with 14 bases between. The study's findings and limits: By week 6 at 0.1 to 3.0 mg/kg, blood CD4+ and CD8+ T cells had expanded clonally.

Sequencing was performed with immunoSEQ multiplex PCR; in TCRdb, only in-frame clones are kept and a portion is missing. There are tens of thousands of clones in the sample; 86% occur only once, and approximately 2% lies in the top ten. This clone was counted a few times. Antigen: not known. Sequenced here: CD4+ or CD8+ T cells sorted from blood, sampled in a trial of the OX40 agonist ivuxolimab. The chain recombines TRBV10-2 with TRBJ1-5; D is unresolved. This clonotype was sampled from an adult with an advanced solid tumor such as melanoma, head and neck, liver or kidney cancer. The chain's CDR3 is CASSRGNFGNQPQHF. CDR3 bases: TGCGCCAGCAGCCGGGGTAATTTTGGCAATCAGCCCCAGCATTTT.